The table lists the clone carrying this T cell receptor beta chain with a few counts. The antigen remains unidentified. The data originate from a study of blood T cells in healthy people across ages. Findings of the study overall: Donors of long life had a larger count of naive CD4+ cells and greater diversity than aged donors. Changes seen in expanded clonotypes were possibly confounded by donor CMV status left unknown. TCR beta diversity per million T cells fell roughly linearly with age.

Whenever a sample was processed, at least 6.5 million PBMCs were isolated. Through a sample-barcoded 5' primer and a J-beta primer mix, a second PCR was run for roughly 7 to 12 cycles. TCRdb analysed the 5' RACE reads with MiXCR anew, one entry per CDR3 protein. Of around 1.5 million distinct CDR3 sequences listed, almost 35% are singletons. V gave up 4 bases and J gave up 5 bases; unmatched junction bases: 10. Germline V gene sequence: CDR1 PRHDT, CDR2 FYEKMQ (reference sequence). This CDR3 comprises 18 residues. The origin of this receptor is a woman aged 25 to 45 in good health. V and J are TRBV13 and TRBJ2-5, with 16 positions matching TRBD2. What was sequenced was blood. The CDR3 sequence is CASSYKPGLAGGQETQYF. CDR3 sequence (DNA): TGTGCCAGCAGCTACAAACCGGGACTAGCGGGGGGGCAGGAGACCCAGTACTTC. The full variable domain, rest sourced from reference TRBV13 and TRBJ2-5, is AAGVIQSPRHLIKEKRETATLKCYPIPRHDTVYWYQQGPGQDPQFLISFYEKMQSDKGSIPDRFSAQQFSDYHSELNMSSLELGDSALYFCASSYKPGLAGGQETQYFGPGTRLLVL.